This T cell receptor (beta chain) appears in the sequencing data of a study of CD8+CD57+ T cells in acquired aplastic anemia. The table lists this clonotype with many counts. According to the study, genomic DNA was the template for TCR beta VDJ and CDR3 profiling. TCRdb re-analysed the reads in MiXCR, keeping a single row per CDR3 protein. The table records 250,000 to 350,000 distinct CDR3 sequences, around three fifths of them present only once. The germline V and J ends were trimmed by 6 bases and 8 bases, with 16 bases remaining between them. CDR1 is LNHDA, CDR2 SQIVND, per germline (reference sequence). The length of the CDR3 is 14 residues.

The sequencing sample was made of sorted CD4+, CD8+, or CD8+CD57+ T cells (not recorded which) from PBMCs. This clonotype was sampled from a human donor with severe aplastic anemia or a healthy control (not recorded which). The chain couples TRBV19 to TRBJ1-4; D is perhaps TRBD1 (5 bases). For the CDR3, the DNA is TGTGCCAGTAGCCAGGGAGGTCTGGACGAAAAACTGTTTTTT. Amino acids: CASSQGGLDEKLFF.